This T cell receptor beta chain came from a study of T-cell memory formation after mild COVID-19. Turning to this clonotype: Its target is unknown.

The V and J ends lost 6 bases and 9 bases respectively, with 17 bases between them. The CDR3 sequence is 13 residues long. One entry per CDR3 protein, called by TCRdb with MiXCR from the 5' RACE reads. Here the sample spans about 150,000 distinct CDR3 sequences, roughly 6.2% being singletons. Study conclusions and caveats: Shrinking CD4+ clones resided mostly in CM and EM, and CD8+ ones in EMRA. Within pre-infection memory, some responding clones were found, suggesting cross-reactive memory joined.

V and J are TRBV12-3 or TRBV12-4 and TRBJ1-1; maybe TRBD1 (6 bases). This receptor was obtained from an adult woman who had mild COVID-19 (a few samples of this study predate the infection). Cell type and time point are not known. The sequenced sample was PBMCs or a T cell subset sorted from them (not recorded which). CDR3 loop: CASRSLSGTKAFF. The CDR3 DNA follows: TGTGCCAGCAGGAGCCTCTCCGGGACAAAAGCTTTCTTT.